This T cell receptor (beta chain) appears in the sequencing data of a study of T cells after yellow fever vaccination. TCR cDNA was made by 5'RACE template switching, adding a universal primer site and UMIs. TCRdb ran MiXCR on the 5' RACE reads and lists one entry per CDR3 protein. The table includes roughly 500,000 distinct CDR3 sequences, about 19% detected once. This clonotype came up a few times. Its antigen is not known. Findings of the study overall: Only a minor proportion of clonotypes was detected across both CD4 and CD8 compartments. Sorted repertoires could include abundant contaminating clonotypes from bulk cells. Re-detected after boosting: most primary clones, about 96% of CD4 and 80% to 90% of CD8.

The CDR3 totals 17 residues. Looked up from germline, CDR1 is MNHEY and CDR2 is SVGEGT. The junction had 5 bases not matched to a gene; V was cut back by 0 bases and J by 3 bases. The rearrangement links TRBV6-2 or TRBV6-3 to TRBJ2-1; 10 bases agree with TRBD1. This receptor was identified in a man under 40 who received the YFV17D yellow fever vaccine. The material sequenced was PBMCs, taken 15 days after the yellow fever booster vaccination. DNA for the CDR3: TGTGCCAGCAGTTACTCGCCGGGACAGGGGATCTACAATGAGCAGTTCTTC. This translates into CASSYSPGQGIYNEQFF.